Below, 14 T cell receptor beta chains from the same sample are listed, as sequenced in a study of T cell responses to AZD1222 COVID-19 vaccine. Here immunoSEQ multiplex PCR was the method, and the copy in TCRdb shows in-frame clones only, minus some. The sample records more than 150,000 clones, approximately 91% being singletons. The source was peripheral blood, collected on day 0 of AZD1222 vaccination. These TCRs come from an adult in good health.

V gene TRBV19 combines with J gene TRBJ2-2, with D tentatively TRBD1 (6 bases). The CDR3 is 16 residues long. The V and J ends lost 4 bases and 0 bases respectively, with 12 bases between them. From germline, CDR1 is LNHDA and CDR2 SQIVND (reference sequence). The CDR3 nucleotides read TGTGCCAGTAGTACCCGGGACACGTCGAACACCGGGGAGCTGTTTTTT. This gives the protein CASSTRDTSNTGELFF.

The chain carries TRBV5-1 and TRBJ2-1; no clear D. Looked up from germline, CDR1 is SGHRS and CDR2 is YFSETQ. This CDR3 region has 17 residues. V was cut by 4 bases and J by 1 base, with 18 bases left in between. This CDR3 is CASSQPSGPESYNEQFF. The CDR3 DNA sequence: TGCGCCAGCAGCCAACCCTCCGGGCCCGAGTCCTACAATGAGCAGTTCTTC.

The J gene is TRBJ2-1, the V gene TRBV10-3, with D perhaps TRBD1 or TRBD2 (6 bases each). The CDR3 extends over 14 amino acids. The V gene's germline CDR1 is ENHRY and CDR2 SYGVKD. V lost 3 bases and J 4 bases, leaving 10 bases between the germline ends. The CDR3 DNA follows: TGTGCCATCAGTGAAGGGGGGATTTACAATGAGCAGTTCTTC. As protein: CAISEGGIYNEQFF.

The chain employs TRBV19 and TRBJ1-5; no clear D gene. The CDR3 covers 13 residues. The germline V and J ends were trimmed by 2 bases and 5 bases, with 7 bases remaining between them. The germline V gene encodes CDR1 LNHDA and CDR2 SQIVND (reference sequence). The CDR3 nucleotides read TGTGCCAGTAGTATACAGAGGGATCAGCCCCAGCATTTT. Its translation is CASSIQRDQPQHF.

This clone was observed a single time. CDR3 nucleotide sequence: TGTGCCAGCAGCGGGACTAGCGGGACTTACAATGAGCAGTTCTTC. It specifies CASSGTSGTYNEQFF. This chain links TRBV7-6 with TRBJ2-1; TRBD2 matches 13 bases. J gave up 4 bases and V 5 bases, and 2 bases lay outside the gene matches. This CDR3 comprises 15 residues. The germline gives CDR1 SGHVS, CDR2 FNYEAQ.

The CDR3 here is CASSLRPYEQYF. CDR3 nucleotides: TGTGCCAGCAGCTTAAGACCCTACGAGCAGTACTTC. The rearrangement links TRBV5-4 to TRBJ2-7; the D is unclear. Germline V lookup: CDR1 SGHNT, CDR2 YYREEE (reference sequence). The CDR3 sequence is 12 residues long. The V gene lost 2 bases and the J gene lost 2 bases, with 5 bases spanning the gap.

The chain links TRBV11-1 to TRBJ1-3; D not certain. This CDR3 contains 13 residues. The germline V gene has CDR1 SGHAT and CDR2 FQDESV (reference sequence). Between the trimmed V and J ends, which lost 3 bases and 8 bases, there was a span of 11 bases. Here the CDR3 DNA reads TGTGCCAGCAGCTTCTCTCTAGCGGACACCATATATTTT. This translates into CASSFSLADTIYF.

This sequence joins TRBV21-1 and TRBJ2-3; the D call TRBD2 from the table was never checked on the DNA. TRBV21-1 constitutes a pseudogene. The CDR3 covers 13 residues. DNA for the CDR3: TGTGCCGGCCTAAGACGCGGTTCGGATACGCAGTATTTT. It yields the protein CAGLRRGSDTQYF.

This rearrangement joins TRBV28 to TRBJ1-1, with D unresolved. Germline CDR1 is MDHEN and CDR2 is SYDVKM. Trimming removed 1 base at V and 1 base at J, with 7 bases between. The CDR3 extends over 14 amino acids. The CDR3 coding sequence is TGTGCCAGCAGTTTATCCCGCTGGAACACTGAAGCTTTCTTT. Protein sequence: CASSLSRWNTEAFF.

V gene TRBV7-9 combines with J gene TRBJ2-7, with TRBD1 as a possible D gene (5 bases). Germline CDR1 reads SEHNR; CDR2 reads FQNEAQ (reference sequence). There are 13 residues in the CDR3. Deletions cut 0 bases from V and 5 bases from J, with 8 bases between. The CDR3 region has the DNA TGTGCCAGCAGCTTAGCTGGGGCAGACGAGCAGTACTTC. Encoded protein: CASSLAGADEQYF.

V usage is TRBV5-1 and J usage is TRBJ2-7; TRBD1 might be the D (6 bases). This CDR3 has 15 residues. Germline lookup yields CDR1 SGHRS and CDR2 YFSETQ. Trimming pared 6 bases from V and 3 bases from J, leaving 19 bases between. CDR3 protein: CASNTGTPSDYEQYF. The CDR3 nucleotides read TGCGCCAGCAACACCGGGACACCATCCGACTACGAGCAGTACTTC.

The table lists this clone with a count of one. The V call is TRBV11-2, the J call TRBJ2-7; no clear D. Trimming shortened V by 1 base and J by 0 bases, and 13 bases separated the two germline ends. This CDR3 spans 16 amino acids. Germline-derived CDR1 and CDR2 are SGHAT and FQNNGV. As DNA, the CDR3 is TGTGCCAGCAGCTTAGGCGCGGACGGAGACTCCTACGAGCAGTACTTC. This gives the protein CASSLGADGDSYEQYF.

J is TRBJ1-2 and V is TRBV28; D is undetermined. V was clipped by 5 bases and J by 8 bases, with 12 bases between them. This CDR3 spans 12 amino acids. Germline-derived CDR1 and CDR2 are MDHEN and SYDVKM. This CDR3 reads CASSLLDGGYTF. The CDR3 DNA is TGTGCCAGCAGTCTCCTGGACGGGGGCTACACCTTC.

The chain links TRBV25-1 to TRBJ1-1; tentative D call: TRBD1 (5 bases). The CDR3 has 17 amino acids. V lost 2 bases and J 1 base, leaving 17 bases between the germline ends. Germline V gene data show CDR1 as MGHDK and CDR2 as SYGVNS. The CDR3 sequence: CASSEGGGWQRNTEAFF. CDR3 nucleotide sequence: TGTGCCAGCAGTGAAGGGGGTGGATGGCAGAGGAACACTGAAGCTTTCTTT.